Sequencing of this T cell receptor beta chain was carried out in a study of blood T cell repertoires in COVID-19. Donors were grouped by their self-reported clinical history. Symptom resolution, clearance, or two negative PCRs marked the recovered donors of Cohort 3. Source study methods: Cell counts per sample came from amplifying reference gene primers. Here immunoSEQ multiplex PCR was the method, and the copy in TCRdb shows in-frame clones only, minus some. V and J calls and clone size come straight from that table; D and trimming were deduced from the DNA. This sample has about 320,000 clones, with around nine tenths found just once. The source is a man aged 60 to 75 who had recovered from COVID-19. Sequencing was carried out using PBMCs or T cells enriched from blood (not recorded which).

The CDR3 region has the DNA TGTGCCATTGACAGGTCCGGAAACACCATATATTTT. Translated, it gives CAIDRSGNTIYF. This chain connects TRBV24-1 to TRBJ1-3, with D perhaps TRBD1 (6 bases). This CDR3 is built from 12 residues. The V and J ends lost 11 bases and 4 bases respectively, with 11 bases between them. Germline CDR1 reads KGHDR; CDR2 reads SFDVKD.